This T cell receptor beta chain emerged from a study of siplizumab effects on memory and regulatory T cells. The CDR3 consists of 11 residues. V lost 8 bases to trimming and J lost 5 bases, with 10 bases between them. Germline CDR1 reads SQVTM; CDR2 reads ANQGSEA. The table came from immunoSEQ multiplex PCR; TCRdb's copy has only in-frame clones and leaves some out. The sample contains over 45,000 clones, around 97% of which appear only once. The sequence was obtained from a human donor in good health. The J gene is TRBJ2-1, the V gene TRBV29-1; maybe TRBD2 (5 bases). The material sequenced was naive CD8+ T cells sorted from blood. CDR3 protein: CSTELDNEQFF. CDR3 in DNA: TGCAGCACCGAACTAGACAATGAGCAGTTCTTC.